This T cell receptor (beta chain) was obtained from a study of T cells after posttransplantation cyclophosphamide. Points from the study as a whole: Tissue-infiltrating T cells from skin or gut overlapped little with blood T cells.

TCRdb's copy holds only in-frame clones and misses some; the assay was immunoSEQ multiplex PCR. The sample has roughly 30,000 clones; about 89% are singletons. The CDR3 has 16 residues. Germline lookup yields CDR1 SGHRS and CDR2 YFSETQ. The V gene end was trimmed by 4 bases and the J gene end by 5 bases; junction bases not matched to a gene: 14. Cells defined as naive were viable CD3+CD4+ or CD3+CD8+ and CCR7+CD45RA+CD45RO-CD95-CD27+CD28+. Comment on this clone: Its antigen is still unknown.

Sample: naive CD4+ T cells sorted from PBMCs. The J gene is TRBJ2-5, the V gene TRBV5-1; 7 bases are a match to TRBD2. This clonotype was sampled from a woman in her sixties or seventies in good health, CMV-negative, and a related stem cell transplant donor. The CDR3 sequence is CASSAGVAPVVETQYF. The CDR3 nucleotides read TGCGCCAGCAGCGCGGGGGTGGCACCCGTTGTTGAGACCCAGTACTTC.